A selection of T cell receptor beta chains follows, all from one sample in a study of T cells in Graves' hyperthyroidism and ophthalmopathy. Via MiXCR, TCRdb re-called the multiplex PCR reads, giving one row per CDR3 protein. The sample shows approximately 600,000 distinct CDR3 sequences, approximately 14% of them seen only once. Sequencing was carried out using blood. The receptor source for this set is a young woman with Graves' ophthalmopathy. The CDR3 runs from the conserved cysteine through the conserved F or W. Each record gives: D gene, J gene, V gene, clone size, CDR3 protein, CDR3 DNA. The D gene is left open where the match is weak. Rows may omit the clone size; those that give it use once, few, many or a size class.

d_gene: NA; j_gene: TRBJ1-1; v_gene: TRBV12-3/TRBV12-4; abundance: few; CDR3aa: CASRPVNTEAFF; CDR3nt: TGTGCCAGCAGACCGGTGAACACTGAAGCTTTCTTT
d_gene: NA; j_gene: TRBJ2-7; v_gene: TRBV6-1; abundance: many; CDR3aa: CASSWGGGGLGEQYF; CDR3nt: TGTGCCAGCAGTTGGGGAGGAGGGGGCTTGGGCGAGCAGTACTTC
d_gene: TRBD2; j_gene: TRBJ2-3; v_gene: TRBV3-1; abundance: many; CDR3aa: CASSLQGTSGRLDTQYF; CDR3nt: TGTGCCAGCAGCCTGCAGGGGACTAGCGGGAGGTTGGATACGCAGTATTTT
d_gene: NA; j_gene: TRBJ1-4; v_gene: TRBV27; abundance: few; CDR3aa: CASSLLMGGGAFRKLFF; CDR3nt: TGTGCCAGCAGTTTATTAATGGGAGGTGGGGCGTTCCGAAAACTGTTTTTT
d_gene: TRBD2; j_gene: TRBJ2-7; v_gene: TRBV12-3/TRBV12-4; abundance: many; CDR3aa: CASSPGTNPSYEQYF; CDR3nt: TGTGCCAGCAGTCCCGGGACTAACCCCTCCTACGAGCAGTACTTC
d_gene: NA; j_gene: TRBJ2-2; v_gene: TRBV11-1; abundance: many; CDR3aa: CASSPRTSSNTGELFF; CDR3nt: TGTGCCAGCAGCCCGAGGACATCCTCGAACACCGGGGAGCTGTTTTTT
d_gene: TRBD1; j_gene: TRBJ2-1; v_gene: TRBV7-3; abundance: many; CDR3aa: CASSLSPGTGRYNEQFF; CDR3nt: TGTGCCAGCAGCTTAAGTCCCGGGACAGGGAGATACAATGAGCAGTTCTTC
d_gene: TRBD1; j_gene: TRBJ2-5; v_gene: TRBV4-2; abundance: few; CDR3aa: CASSPTGATTQETQYF; CDR3nt: TGTGCCAGCAGTCCGACAGGGGCCACGACCCAAGAGACCCAGTACTTC
d_gene: NA; j_gene: TRBJ2-1; v_gene: TRBV5-6; abundance: many; CDR3aa: CASTDRLNEQFF; CDR3nt: TGTGCCAGCACCGACAGGCTGAATGAGCAGTTCTTC
d_gene: NA; j_gene: TRBJ2-7; v_gene: TRBV5-1; abundance: many; CDR3aa: CASSSSPTTYEQYF; CDR3nt: TGCGCCAGCAGCTCGTCCCCAACTACCTACGAGCAGTACTTC
d_gene: NA; j_gene: TRBJ2-7; v_gene: TRBV2; abundance: many; CDR3aa: CASSGSQGIYEQYF; CDR3nt: TGTGCCAGCAGTGGGAGTCAGGGAATCTACGAGCAGTACTTC
d_gene: TRBD2; j_gene: TRBJ2-1; v_gene: TRBV20-1; abundance: many; CDR3aa: CSAREAGGGNEQFF; CDR3nt: TGCAGTGCTAGAGAAGCCGGGGGGGGCAATGAGCAGTTCTTC
d_gene: TRBD2; j_gene: TRBJ2-3; v_gene: TRBV9; abundance: many; CDR3aa: CASSSGRQSTDTQYF; CDR3nt: TGTGCCAGCAGCTCCGGGAGGCAGAGCACAGATACGCAGTATTTT
d_gene: TRBD2; j_gene: TRBJ2-1; v_gene: TRBV7-6; abundance: NA; CDR3aa: CASSPKGLAGRSSYNEQFF; CDR3nt: TGTGCCAGCAGCCCTAAGGGACTAGCGGGTAGGAGCTCCTACAATGAGCAGTTCTTC
d_gene: NA; j_gene: TRBJ2-7; v_gene: TRBV20-1; abundance: NA; CDR3aa: CSAAGARSGEQYF; CDR3nt: TGCAGTGCTGCGGGGGCCCGGTCGGGCGAGCAGTACTTC
d_gene: NA; j_gene: TRBJ1-2; v_gene: TRBV6-2/TRBV6-3; abundance: NA; CDR3aa: CASSPVEYCYTF; CDR3nt: TGTGCCAGCAGCCCTGTGGAGTATTGCTACACCTTC
d_gene: TRBD2; j_gene: TRBJ2-2; v_gene: TRBV3-1; abundance: NA; CDR3aa: CASSLRYIAGDLRRTGELFF; CDR3nt: TGTGCCAGCAGCCTTCGATATATAGCGGGAGATCTCAGAAGAACCGGGGAGCTGTTTTTT
d_gene: TRBD1; j_gene: TRBJ1-5; v_gene: TRBV20-1; abundance: NA; CDR3aa: CSARQNRGTDQPQHF; CDR3nt: TGCAGTGCTAGACAAAACAGGGGTACTGATCAGCCCCAGCATTTT
d_gene: NA; j_gene: TRBJ2-1; v_gene: TRBV5-1; abundance: NA; CDR3aa: CASSFPPNGEQFF; CDR3nt: TGCGCCAGCAGCTTCCCCCCCAATGGAGAGCAGTTCTTC